Presented here are 26 T cell receptor beta chains from one specimen sequenced in a study of metastatic and nonmetastatic thyroid tumors. TCRdb re-clonotyped the PCR reads through MiXCR. The sample has tens of thousands of clones, 11% seen once. There were no patients who had received any treatment before thyroid surgery. The specimen sequenced was blood. The receptors derive from a female donor with papillary thyroid cancer or a benign thyroid nodule (not recorded which). Some clones in this sample may be carry-over from other donors' samples.

This clone was seen only once. With a much larger clone just one base away, this may be a read error. The chain carries TRBV3-1 and TRBJ2-7; D not certain. The CDR3 length is 17 residues. Trimming cost V 1 base and J 0 bases, with 16 bases left between them. Germline-derived CDR1 and CDR2 are LGHDT and YNNKEL (reference sequence). The CDR3 nucleotides are TGTGCCAGCAGCCAAGGTATAGGTAGAAGGAGCTCCTACGAGCAGTACTTC. Translation: CASSQGIGRRSSYEQYF.

This clone was seen repeatedly, ten times or more. Here the CDR3 reads CAWAPRQGRETQYF. DNA of the CDR3: TGTGCCTGGGCCCCCCGACAGGGACGGGAGACCCAGTACTTC. The chain combines TRBV30 with TRBJ2-5, with TRBD1 identical over 7 bases. The ends lost 5 bases at V and 5 bases at J; junction bases unmatched: 11. The CDR3 sequence is 14 residues long. Germline CDR1 is GTSNPN and CDR2 is SVGIG (reference sequence).

This clone has ten or more counts. The rearrangement joins TRBV3-1 to TRBJ2-1; TRBD2 might be the D (7 bases). Germline V gene lookup returns CDR1 LGHDT and CDR2 YNNKEL (reference sequence). This CDR3 is built from 17 residues. V was cut by 4 bases and J by 6 bases, with 22 bases left in between. The CDR3 loop is CASSPLRGGRGINEQFF. The CDR3 nucleotides are TGTGCCAGCAGCCCCCTCCGGGGAGGGAGGGGGATCAATGAGCAGTTCTTC.

This clone was counted ten times or more. The chain links TRBV6-2 or TRBV6-3 to TRBJ2-1, with TRBD2 identical over 13 bases. V was pared by 7 bases and J by 9 bases, with 3 bases of the junction left unmatched. Germline V gives CDR1 MNHEY, CDR2 SVGEGT. The CDR3 runs to 13 residues. CDR3 residues: CASITSGRVEQFF. In DNA, the CDR3 is TGTGCCAGCATAACTAGCGGGAGGGTTGAGCAGTTCTTC.

This clone was counted at least ten times. The chain links TRBV25-1 to TRBJ2-4, with 9 bases aligning to TRBD2. V lost 7 bases, J lost 4 bases, and 17 bases stayed unmatched. CDR3 length equals 18 residues. CDR1 MGHDK and CDR2 SYGVNS come from the germline V gene. CDR3 amino acids: CASTGPGASGNSKNIQYF. Written as DNA, the CDR3 is TGTGCCAGCACCGGGCCCGGGGCTAGCGGGAACTCGAAAAACATTCAGTACTTC.

This clone was seen at least ten times. The rearrangement joins TRBV10-2 to TRBJ2-5; D is perhaps TRBD1 or TRBD2 (5 bases each). V lost 7 bases and J lost 2, with 14 bases in between. The CDR3 is 14 residues long. Looked up from germline, CDR1 is WSHSY and CDR2 is SAAADI. CDR3 sequence (DNA): TGCGCCAGCACCTCCCCGGGGCAGCAAGAGACCCAGTACTTC. It is translated as CASTSPGQQETQYF.

This clone counts as medium-sized. This chain joins TRBV6-1 and TRBJ2-3; 7 positions match TRBD1. V lost 10 bases to trimming and J lost 4 bases; unmatched junction nucleotides: 2. The V gene's germline CDR1 is MNHNS and CDR2 SASEGT. The length of the CDR3 is 11 residues. The CDR3 is CATDRADTQYF. CDR3 in DNA: TGTGCCACCGACAGGGCAGATACGCAGTATTTT.

This clone was observed at least ten times. As DNA, the CDR3 is TGTGCCTGGAGTCGACCCCCGCTCGAGCAGTACTTC. Amino acid sequence: CAWSRPPLEQYF. This chain links TRBV30 with TRBJ2-7; D remains ambiguous. This CDR3 has 12 residues. Trimming removed 2 bases from V and 6 bases from J, with 11 bases in between. In germline, CDR1 is GTSNPN, CDR2 SVGIG (reference sequence).

In this sample, this clone turned up many times. In the same sample, other DNA sequences code for this CDR3. The chain couples TRBV28 to TRBJ2-2, with D perhaps TRBD2 (5 bases). The germline V gene encodes CDR1 MDHEN and CDR2 SYDVKM. The length of the CDR3 is 12 residues. Trimming left V 6 bases short and J 4 bases short, with 6 bases between. CDR3 nucleotide sequence: TGTGCCAGCAGCGGACTCACCGGGGAGCTGTTTTTT. It codes for CASSGLTGELFF.

This clone appeared many times. This may arise from a read error, as a much more abundant clone is one base away. The sample holds other DNA sequences that translate to the same CDR3. Here the CDR3 reads CASSPLGGRGNEQFF. The CDR3 nucleotides read TGTGCCAGCAGCCCTTTGGGCGGGAGAGGCAATGAGCAGTTCTTC. The chain has TRBV6-2 or TRBV6-3 and TRBJ2-1; 7 bases line up with TRBD2. The CDR3 covers 15 residues. With V trimmed by 6 bases and J by 6 bases, 11 bases remained unmatched. Germline V gene data show CDR1 as MNHEY and CDR2 as SVGEGT.

This clone was counted only a few times. This rearrangement joins TRBV6-2 or TRBV6-3 to TRBJ2-7; 9 bases map to TRBD2. The CDR3 extends over 14 amino acids. V trimming: 7 bases; J trimming: 12 bases; junction bases outside the gene matches: 16. CDR1 MNHEY and CDR2 SVGEGT come from the germline V gene. The CDR3 protein is CASIRDGTSWNAYF. Here the CDR3 DNA reads TGTGCCAGCATCCGAGACGGGACTAGCTGGAACGCGTACTTC.

This clone was picked up many times. The CDR3 DNA reads as TGTGCCAGCAGCTTGGGGGGAGGGAGGACAGATACGCAGTATTTT. This translates into CASSLGGGRTDTQYF. The chain joins TRBV5-4 to TRBJ2-3, with 7 bases fitting TRBD2. The CDR3 sequence is 15 residues long. V lost 0 bases to trimming and J lost 3 bases; unmatched junction nucleotides: 4. The V gene's germline CDR1 is SGHNT and CDR2 YYREEE (reference sequence).

The DNA for the CDR3 is TGTGCCAGCAAAGAGACTAGCGGTAGCTCCTACAATGAGCAGTTCTTC. Protein: CASKETSGSSYNEQFF. The chain is built from TRBV6-5 and TRBJ2-1; 9 bases fit TRBD2. V lost 7 bases to trimming and J lost 0 bases; unmatched junction nucleotides: 7. The CDR3 consists of 16 residues. Germline CDR1 is MNHEY and CDR2 is SVGAGI.

The CDR3 DNA reads TGTGCCAGCAGAACCAGTGGCTCTTGGTCCAACGTCCTGACTTTC. This codes for CASRTSGSWSNVLTF. The chain is built from TRBV6-1 and TRBJ2-6, with unresolved D. Germline V gene sequence: CDR1 MNHNS, CDR2 SASEGT. The CDR3 covers 15 residues. V was clipped by 6 bases and J by 8 bases, with 17 bases between them.

This clone showed up many times. The chain links TRBV20-1 to TRBJ1-5; tentatively, D is TRBD1 (6 bases). Germline loops: CDR1 DFQATT, CDR2 SNEGSKA (reference sequence). This CDR3 comprises 13 residues. V lost 4 bases and J 0 bases, leaving 7 bases between the germline ends. The CDR3 loop is CSAKGVSNQPQHF. CDR3 DNA: TGCAGTGCTAAGGGGGTTAGCAATCAGCCCCAGCATTTT.

In its sample, this clone was seen a few times. The chain couples TRBV27 to TRBJ2-7; 8 bases fit TRBD1. This CDR3 is 13 amino acids long. J gave up 7 bases and V 2 bases, and 4 bases lay outside the gene matches. Germline V gene lookup returns CDR1 MNHEY and CDR2 SMNVEV (reference sequence). Here the CDR3 reads CASSLAGGREQYF. The CDR3 nucleotides read TGTGCCAGCAGTTTAGCAGGGGGCAGAGAGCAGTACTTC.

This clone was observed many times. V is TRBV7-2 and J is TRBJ1-3; D gene uncertain. There are 14 residues in the CDR3. Germline V gives CDR1 SGHTA, CDR2 FQGNSA. V was cut by 3 bases and J by 0 bases, with 6 bases left in between. CDR3 coding DNA: TGTGCCAGCAGCTTTTCGCGCTCTGGAAACACCATATATTTT. Protein sequence: CASSFSRSGNTIYF.

In this sample, this clone turned up a few times. A much larger clonotype is one base distant, so this may be a read error. The genes are TRBV6-2 or TRBV6-3 and TRBJ2-1; the match to TRBD1 covers 7 bases. Germline CDR1 reads MNHEY; CDR2 reads SVGEGT. The trim removed 6 bases at V and 6 bases at J, leaving 11 bases unmatched. The CDR3 consists of 15 residues. The DNA for the CDR3 is TGTGCCAGCAGCGACCCGGGCGAGGGGGCCAATGAGCAGTTCTTC. Amino acids: CASSDPGEGANEQFF.

This clone occurred many times. J is TRBJ2-1 and V is TRBV9; tentatively, D is TRBD1 (5 bases). V was trimmed by 0 bases and J by 2 bases, leaving 9 bases between them. The CDR3 is 15 residues long. CDR1 SGDLS and CDR2 YYNGEE come from the germline V gene. The CDR3 nucleotides read TGTGCCAGCAGCGTAGGGACACGCCCCTACAATGAGCAGTTCTTC. Translated: CASSVGTRPYNEQFF.

This clone was counted ten times or more. V usage is TRBV7-4 and J usage is TRBJ2-7, with D perhaps TRBD2 (5 bases). This CDR3 has 15 residues. V shed 0 bases and J shed 3 bases, with 12 bases lying between them. In germline, CDR1 is SGHVT, CDR2 SQSDAQ. As DNA, the CDR3 is TGTGCCAGCAGCTTAGCGGTGCGGGCTTGCTACGAGCAGTACTTC. Its translation: CASSLAVRACYEQYF.

This clone was observed many times. The chain employs TRBV20-1 and TRBJ2-1; D gene unclear. Deletions cut 0 bases from V and 2 bases from J, with 11 bases between. Germline V gene lookup returns CDR1 DFQATT and CDR2 SNEGSKA (reference sequence). This CDR3 contains 15 residues. The CDR3 nucleotides are TGCAGTGCTAGAGATAGGCAGACGACCTACAATGAGCAGTTCTTC. It translates to CSARDRQTTYNEQFF.

This chain uses TRBV4-1 with TRBJ2-7; no definite D call. V was cut by 1 base and J by 2 bases, with 6 bases left in between. Germline V gene data show CDR1 as MGHRA and CDR2 as YSYEKL. This CDR3 is built from 13 residues. CDR3 bases: TGCGCCAGCAGCCAAGTAGATACCTACGAGCAGTACTTC. Its translation: CASSQVDTYEQYF.

In the case of this clone: This may arise from a read error, as a much more abundant clone is one base away. This chain links TRBV19 with TRBJ2-3; D may be TRBD1 or TRBD2 (5 bases each). This CDR3 spans 15 amino acids. The V end was cut by 7 bases, the J end by 6 bases, with 20 bases between. Per the germline V gene, CDR1 is LNHDA and CDR2 is SQIVND (reference sequence). CDR3 in amino acids: CASTGASRSRDTQYF. In DNA, the CDR3 is TGTGCCAGTACCGGGGCTAGCAGGAGTCGGGATACGCAGTATTTT.

This clone was detected ten times or more. V gene TRBV10-3 combines with J gene TRBJ1-5, with a tentative D call TRBD1 (5 bases). V lost 6 bases and J lost 9, with 24 bases in between. In germline, CDR1 is ENHRY, CDR2 SYGVKD. This CDR3 contains 16 residues. The CDR3 sequence is CAISTDRGRGEGPQHF. The CDR3 DNA reads TGTGCCATCAGCACCGATCGGGGTAGGGGTGAAGGGCCCCAGCATTTT.

In its sample, this clone was seen many times. The chain recombines TRBV19 with TRBJ2-5; D is tentatively TRBD1 or TRBD2 (5 bases each). V was trimmed by 5 bases and J by 4 bases, leaving 11 bases between them. The CDR3 length is 13 residues. Germline CDR1 LNHDA, CDR2 SQIVND (reference sequence). CDR3: CASSGGIRETQYF. The DNA of the CDR3 is TGTGCCAGTAGTGGGGGTATCAGAGAGACCCAGTACTTC.

This clone was recorded many times. The chain employs TRBV20-1 and TRBJ1-4, with D tentatively TRBD1 (6 bases). This CDR3 region has 13 residues. V was pared by 6 bases and J by 8 bases, with 16 bases between. Per germline, CDR1 DFQATT and CDR2 SNEGSKA (reference sequence). The CDR3 sequence: CSAGGAGDEKLFF. CDR3 coding DNA: TGCAGTGCGGGGGGGGCAGGGGACGAAAAACTGTTTTTT.